This TCR beta chain was found in a study of beta chain features in type 1 diabetes. Study-level information: Age, gender, cell numbers and subset yield matched between patients and controls. All of the samples together had some 99 million sorted cells examined.

Regarding this clone: The antigen is unknown. The sample contains more than one DNA sequence encoding this CDR3.

The authors reverse transcribed all of the isolated RNA, so sequencing captured expressed TCRB transcripts. Produced via immunoSEQ multiplex PCR; TCRdb's table is partial and in-frame only. The repertoire has 300,000 to 350,000 clones, approximately 14% of them found once; the top ten carry roughly 7%. Germline V lookup: CDR1 MNHEY, CDR2 SMNVEV (reference sequence). V dropped 1 base and J dropped 3 bases, with 10 bases sitting between them. The CDR3 is made up of 15 amino acids. Whole-study findings and limits: Shorter TCRB CDR3s, moderately but significantly so, marked every one of the four CD4+ subsets in Type 1 diabetes patients. The naive, central memory and Treg TCRB repertoires looked more alike in patients than they did in healthy donors.

This clonotype originated in a young man in good health. The rearrangement links TRBV27 to TRBJ1-5; the D is unclear. The sequenced sample was central memory CD4+ T cells from blood. The CDR3 DNA follows: TGTGCCAGCAGTTTATTTGGCAGAAACAATCAGCCCCAGCATTTT. Translated, it gives CASSLFGRNNQPQHF.